These T cell receptor beta chains were read from a single sample in a study of shared T cell receptors in the human thymus. This table comes from immunoSEQ multiplex PCR, and its TCRdb copy is limited to in-frame clones, with some not included. The sample contains about 660,000 clones, roughly 90% of which appear only once. A further study also used this sample, focusing on human thymus T cells.

The sequenced sample was thymocytes. These TCRs come from a boy under two years old with a congenital heart defect. Both conserved end residues are part of each CDR3. D genes are given only for firm matches. Size values are once, few and many counts, or a class for expanded clones, and some rows have none.

v_gene	abundance	j_gene	d_gene	CDR3aa	CDR3nt
TRBV14	-	TRBJ2-1	TRBD2	CASSQEGLAGGDNEQFF	TGTGCCAGCAGCCAAGAGGGACTAGCGGGAGGGGACAATGAGCAGTTCTTC
TRBV7-8	-	TRBJ2-7	TRBD2	CASSPGLAGPRYEQYF	TGTGCCAGCAGCCCGGGACTAGCGGGACCCCGCTACGAGCAGTACTTC
TRBV11-3	few	TRBJ2-1	TRBD2	CASSLCSGVYNEQFF	TGTGCCAGCAGCTTATGTAGCGGGGTCTACAATGAGCAGTTCTTC
TRBV7-4	once	TRBJ1-1	-	CASSLSFRHRLVPMNTEAFF	TGTGCCAGCAGCTTATCATTCCGACACCGGCTCGTACCCATGAACACTGAAGCTTTCTTT
TRBV27	-	TRBJ2-7	TRBD2	CASSLGTSGGPYEQYF	TGTGCCAGCAGTTTAGGGACTAGCGGGGGACCCTACGAGCAGTACTTC
TRBV28	-	TRBJ2-7	TRBD1	CASSFMGQSYEQYF	TGTGCCAGCAGTTTCATGGGACAGAGCTACGAGCAGTACTTC
TRBV29-1	once	TRBJ2-7	TRBD1	CSVVGTGRNEQYF	TGCAGCGTGGTGGGGACAGGGAGGAACGAGCAGTACTTC
TRBV28	-	TRBJ2-7	TRBD1	CASSNPGTGAYEQYF	TGTGCCAGCAGTAATCCCGGGACAGGGGCCTACGAGCAGTACTTC
TRBV10-3	-	TRBJ2-3	-	CAISPPLESRTDTQYF	TGTGCCATCAGCCCTCCTCTAGAGTCCCGCACAGATACGCAGTATTTT
TRBV5-8	-	TRBJ2-7	-	CASSPRGAAYEQYF	TGTGCCAGCAGCCCTCGGGGGGCTGCCTACGAGCAGTACTTC
TRBV25-1	-	TRBJ1-1	TRBD1	CASSPRGQGSNQQAFF	TGTGCCAGCAGTCCCCGGGGACAGGGGTCTAACCAGCAAGCTTTCTTT
TRBV27	-	TRBJ1-1	TRBD1	CASSPDRQGHMNTEAFF	TGTGCCAGCAGTCCAGACAGACAGGGTCACATGAACACTGAAGCTTTCTTT
TRBV29-1	-	TRBJ2-5	TRBD2	CSVPGSGSVETQYF	TGCAGCGTCCCGGGTAGCGGGAGCGTGGAGACCCAGTACTTC
TRBV10-1	-	TRBJ2-3	TRBD2	CASSESTGLAGGGSGTDTQYF	TGCGCCAGCAGTGAGTCGACGGGACTAGCGGGAGGGGGTTCGGGCACAGATACGCAGTATTTT
TRBV14	-	TRBJ2-7	-	CASSQDAHHYEQYF	TGTGCCAGCAGCCAAGATGCGCACCACTACGAGCAGTACTTC
TRBV6-1	-	TRBJ2-1	TRBD2	CASSEAGRGRNEQFF	TGTGCCAGCAGTGAAGCTGGGAGGGGCCGGAATGAGCAGTTCTTC
TRBV10-3	-	TRBJ2-1	TRBD1	CAISKTGGIWRMSSEQFF	TGTGCCATCAGTAAGACAGGGGGCATTTGGAGGATGTCAAGTGAGCAGTTCTTC
TRBV2	-	TRBJ2-7	TRBD2	CVSTGGREGEQYF	TGTGTCAGCACCGGGGGGCGGGAGGGCGAGCAGTACTTC
TRBV7-2	-	TRBJ1-4	-	CASTGAGEKLFF	TGTGCCTCGACTGGGGCTGGGGAAAAACTGTTTTTT